This T cell receptor (beta chain) was obtained from a study of cytomegalovirus exposure and HLA in healthy donors. Overall study results and limits: A few chains linked to CMV were shown in vitro to be specific for CMV antigens. The study flagged some 180 TCR beta chains as cytomegalovirus-associated. Reports showed the classifier diagnosing cytomegalovirus status with high specificity and sensitivity.

The validation cohort, a group of under 150 subjects, included the donors and was separate from the roughly 670-subject first cohort. This clone was picked up a small number of times. Its antigen is undetermined. TCRdb's copy holds only in-frame clones and misses some; the assay was immunoSEQ multiplex PCR. This table has over 130,000 clones, about 88% appearing once. The sequence came from a man aged 18 to 29 in good health and CMV-seropositive. Material: PBMCs.

The CDR3 DNA is TGTGCCAGCTCACGAGACAGTAATTCACCCCTCCACTTT. Protein sequence: CASSRDSNSPLHF. V gene TRBV18 combines with J gene TRBJ1-6; D may be TRBD1 (5 bases). The CDR3 spans 13 residues. Trimming removed 4 bases from V and 6 bases from J, with 7 bases in between. Germline CDR1 is KGHSH and CDR2 is LQKENI.